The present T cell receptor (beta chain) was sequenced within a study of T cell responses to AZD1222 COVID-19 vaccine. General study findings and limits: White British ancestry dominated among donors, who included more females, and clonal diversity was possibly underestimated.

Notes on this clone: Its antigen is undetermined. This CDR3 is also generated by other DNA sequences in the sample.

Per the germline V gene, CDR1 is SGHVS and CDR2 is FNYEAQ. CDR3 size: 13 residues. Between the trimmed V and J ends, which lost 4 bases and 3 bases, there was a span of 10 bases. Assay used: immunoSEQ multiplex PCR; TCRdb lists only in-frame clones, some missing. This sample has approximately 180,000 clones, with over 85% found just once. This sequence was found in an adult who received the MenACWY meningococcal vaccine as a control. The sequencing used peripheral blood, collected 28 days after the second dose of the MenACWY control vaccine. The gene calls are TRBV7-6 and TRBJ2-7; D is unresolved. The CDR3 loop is CASSSGPNYEQYF. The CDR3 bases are TGTGCCAGCAGCTCCGGCCCGAACTACGAGCAGTACTTC.